This TCR beta chain stems from a study of T cells after posttransplantation cyclophosphamide. Points on this clone: Its antigen is not known.

Only in-frame clones appear in the TCRdb table, and some are missing; sequencing was by immunoSEQ multiplex PCR. The sample includes roughly 20,000 clones, nearly 99% of them seen just once. Whole-study results and caveats: Later blood repertoires were often dominated by clones from the donor CD8+ memory compartment. After PTCy, TRB diversity resembled that of CNI/methotrexate controls.

The naive gate required viable CD3+CD4+ or CD3+CD8+ cells with CCR7+CD45RA+CD45RO-CD95-CD27+CD28+ phenotype. The related graft donor's blood sample was taken on the day of bone marrow donation. What was sequenced was naive CD4+ T cells sorted from PBMCs. The source is a man aged 35-49 years in good health, CMV-negative, and a related stem cell transplant donor.

The CDR3 sequence: CASSVDGRGIDTQYF. The CDR3 DNA reads as TGTGCCAGCAGCGTAGATGGGAGAGGAATAGATACGCAGTATTTT. The chain combines TRBV9 with TRBJ2-3, with a weak D call TRBD2 (5 bases). Germline assignment: CDR1 SGDLS and CDR2 YYNGEE. The V end lost 0 bases, the J end lost 5 bases, and 13 bases lay between the germline ends. CDR3 length equals 15 residues.